This TCR beta chain originates from a study of T cell responses to AZD1222 COVID-19 vaccine. Points from the study as a whole: Recipients of two AZD1222 doses showed rising Spike-specific TCR breadth and depth.

The CDR3 totals 16 residues. The V end was cut by 0 bases, the J end by 7 bases, with 15 bases between. The germline V gene encodes CDR1 LGHDT and CDR2 YNNKEL (reference sequence). In regard to this clone: Its target is unknown.

Measured with immunoSEQ multiplex PCR; TCRdb has only the in-frame clones, and not every one. The top ten clones hold around 20% of a sample with roughly 79,000 clones, 78% of them seen once. The clonotype was recovered from an adult in good health. Sequencing was performed on peripheral blood, taken on day 0 of AZD1222 vaccination. This sequence joins TRBV3-1 (or the pseudogene TRBV3-2) and TRBJ1-4; the D is unclear. The CDR3 loop reads CASSQDFEAHGEKLFF. CDR3 nucleotide sequence: TGTGCCAGCAGCCAAGATTTCGAAGCCCATGGTGAAAAACTGTTTTTT.